This T cell receptor (beta chain) originates from a study of blood T cells in healthy people across ages. The CDR3 loop spans 14 amino acids. The germline V gene has CDR1 SNHLY and CDR2 FYNNEI. Concerning this clonotype: Given a much more abundant clone one base away, this may be a read error.

A second PCR, run for roughly 7 to 11 cycles, used a sample-barcoded 5' primer plus a J-beta primer mix. TCRdb called the 5' RACE reads again in MiXCR, with one record for every CDR3 protein. The repertoire includes about 780,000 distinct CDR3 sequences, about half of them detected once, and over 15% sits in the top ten. The origin of this receptor is a man at least 80 years old in good health. The sample was blood. The rearrangement links TRBV2 to TRBJ2-7; 8 nucleotides match TRBD1. DNA for the CDR3: TGTGCCAGCAGTGGACAGGGGCGCTCCCACGAGCAGTACTTC. This translates into CASSGQGRSHEQYF.